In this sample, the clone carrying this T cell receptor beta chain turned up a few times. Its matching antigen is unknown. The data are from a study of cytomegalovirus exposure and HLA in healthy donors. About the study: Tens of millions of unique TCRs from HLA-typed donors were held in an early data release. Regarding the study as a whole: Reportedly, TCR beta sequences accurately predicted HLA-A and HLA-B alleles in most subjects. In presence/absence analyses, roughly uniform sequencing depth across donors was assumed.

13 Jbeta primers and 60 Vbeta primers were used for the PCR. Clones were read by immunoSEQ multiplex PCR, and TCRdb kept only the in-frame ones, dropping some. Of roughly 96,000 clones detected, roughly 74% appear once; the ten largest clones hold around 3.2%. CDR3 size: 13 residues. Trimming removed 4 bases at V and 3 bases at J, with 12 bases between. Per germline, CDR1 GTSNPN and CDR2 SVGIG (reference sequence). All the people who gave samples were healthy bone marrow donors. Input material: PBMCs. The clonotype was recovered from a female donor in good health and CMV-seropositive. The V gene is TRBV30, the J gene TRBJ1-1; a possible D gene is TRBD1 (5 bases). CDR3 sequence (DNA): TGTGCCTGGACATTCCAGGGTGACACTGAAGCTTTCTTT. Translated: CAWTFQGDTEAFF.